This record covers a single T cell receptor (beta chain). The entry originates in a study of blood T cell repertoires in COVID-19. Clones were sequenced by immunoSEQ multiplex PCR, and TCRdb holds only the in-frame ones, with some missing. The sample includes around 260,000 clones, roughly nine tenths of them seen just once. V was pared by 3 bases and J by 3 bases, with 15 bases between. The CDR3 is 15 amino acids. The germline CDR1 and CDR2 sequences are GTSNPN and SVGIG (reference sequence). Input material: peripheral blood. The TCR was taken from a man aged 18-30 years with active or convalescent COVID-19. The rearrangement uses TRBV30 and TRBJ1-5, with a possible D match to TRBD1 (5 bases). CDR3 sequence: CAWSQGTDPNQPQHF. Here the CDR3 DNA reads TGTGCCTGGAGCCAGGGTACAGATCCCAATCAGCCCCAGCATTTT.